This T cell receptor (beta chain) was captured in a study of blood T cells in healthy people across ages. A word on this clonotype: What it binds is unknown.

General study points: A roughly linear age-dependent decrease characterized TCR beta diversity per million T cells. Strong correlation linked observed beta diversity and percent naive T cells.

Using a J-beta primer mix together with a sample-barcoded 5' primer, a second PCR was run for about 7 to 12 cycles. Each of the cDNA molecules was tagged by a template-switch adaptor with 12 random nucleotides. TCRdb processed the 5' RACE reads anew with MiXCR; each CDR3 protein has one entry. This table has some 790,000 distinct CDR3 sequences, 29% appearing once. Sequenced: blood. The receptor was isolated from a woman at least 80 years old in good health.

CDR3 nucleotides: TGCAGTGCCGAGGCCGGGACAGGCTCCTACAATGAGCAGTTCTTC. Encoded protein: CSAEAGTGSYNEQFF. The gene calls are TRBV20-1 and TRBJ2-1, with 8 bases lining up with TRBD1. The CDR3 loop spans 15 amino acids. V shed 6 bases, J shed 0 bases, and the junction held 7 bases outside the gene matches. Germline values: CDR1 DFQATT, CDR2 SNEGSKA (reference sequence).